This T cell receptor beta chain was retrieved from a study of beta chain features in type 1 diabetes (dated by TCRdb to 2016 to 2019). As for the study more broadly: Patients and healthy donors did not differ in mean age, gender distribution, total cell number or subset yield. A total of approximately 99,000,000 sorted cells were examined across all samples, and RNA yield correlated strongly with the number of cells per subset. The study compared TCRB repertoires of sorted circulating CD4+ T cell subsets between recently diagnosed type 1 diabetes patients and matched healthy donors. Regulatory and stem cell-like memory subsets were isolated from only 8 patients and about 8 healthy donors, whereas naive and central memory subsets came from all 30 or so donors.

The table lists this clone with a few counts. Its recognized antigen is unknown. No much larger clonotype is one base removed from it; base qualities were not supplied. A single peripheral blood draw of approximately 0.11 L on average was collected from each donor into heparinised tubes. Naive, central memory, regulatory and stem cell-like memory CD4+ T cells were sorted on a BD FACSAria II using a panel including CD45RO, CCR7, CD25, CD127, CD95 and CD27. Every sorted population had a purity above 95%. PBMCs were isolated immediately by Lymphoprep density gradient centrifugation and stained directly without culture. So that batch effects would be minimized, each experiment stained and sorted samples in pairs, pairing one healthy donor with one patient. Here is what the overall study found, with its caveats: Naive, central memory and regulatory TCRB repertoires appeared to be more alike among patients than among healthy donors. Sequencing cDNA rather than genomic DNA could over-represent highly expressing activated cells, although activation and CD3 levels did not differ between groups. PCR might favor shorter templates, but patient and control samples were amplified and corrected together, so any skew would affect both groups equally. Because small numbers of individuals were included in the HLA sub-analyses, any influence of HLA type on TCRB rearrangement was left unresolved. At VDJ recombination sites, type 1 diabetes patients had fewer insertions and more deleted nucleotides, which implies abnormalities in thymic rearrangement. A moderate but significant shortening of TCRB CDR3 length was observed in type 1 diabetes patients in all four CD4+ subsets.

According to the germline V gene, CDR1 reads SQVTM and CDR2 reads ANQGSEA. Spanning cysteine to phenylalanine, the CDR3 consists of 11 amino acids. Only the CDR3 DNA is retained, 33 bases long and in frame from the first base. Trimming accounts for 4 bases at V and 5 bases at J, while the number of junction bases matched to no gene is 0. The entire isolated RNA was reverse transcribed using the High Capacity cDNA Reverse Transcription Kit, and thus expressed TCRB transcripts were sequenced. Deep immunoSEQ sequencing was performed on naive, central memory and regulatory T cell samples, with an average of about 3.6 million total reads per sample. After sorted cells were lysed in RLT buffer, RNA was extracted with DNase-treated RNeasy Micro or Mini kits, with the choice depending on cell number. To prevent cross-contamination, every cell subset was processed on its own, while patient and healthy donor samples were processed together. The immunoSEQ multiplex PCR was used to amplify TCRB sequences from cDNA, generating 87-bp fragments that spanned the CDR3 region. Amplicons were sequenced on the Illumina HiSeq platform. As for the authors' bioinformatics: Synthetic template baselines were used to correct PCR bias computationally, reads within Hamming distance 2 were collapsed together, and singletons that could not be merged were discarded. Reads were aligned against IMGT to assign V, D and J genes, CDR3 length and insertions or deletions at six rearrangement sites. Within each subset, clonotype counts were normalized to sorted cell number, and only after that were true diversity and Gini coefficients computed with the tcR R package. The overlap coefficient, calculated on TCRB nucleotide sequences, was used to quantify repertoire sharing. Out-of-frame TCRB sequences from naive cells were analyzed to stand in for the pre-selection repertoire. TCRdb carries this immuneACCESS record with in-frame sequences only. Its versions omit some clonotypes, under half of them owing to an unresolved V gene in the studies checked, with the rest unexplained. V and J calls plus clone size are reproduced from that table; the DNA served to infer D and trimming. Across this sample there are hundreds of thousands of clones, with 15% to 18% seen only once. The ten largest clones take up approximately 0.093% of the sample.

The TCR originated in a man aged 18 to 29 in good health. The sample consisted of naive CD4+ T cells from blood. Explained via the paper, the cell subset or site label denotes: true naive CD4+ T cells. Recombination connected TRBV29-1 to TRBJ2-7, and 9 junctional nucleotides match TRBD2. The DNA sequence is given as TGCAGCGTTGGGACTAGCGACGAGCAGTACTTC. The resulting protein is CSVGTSDEQYF.